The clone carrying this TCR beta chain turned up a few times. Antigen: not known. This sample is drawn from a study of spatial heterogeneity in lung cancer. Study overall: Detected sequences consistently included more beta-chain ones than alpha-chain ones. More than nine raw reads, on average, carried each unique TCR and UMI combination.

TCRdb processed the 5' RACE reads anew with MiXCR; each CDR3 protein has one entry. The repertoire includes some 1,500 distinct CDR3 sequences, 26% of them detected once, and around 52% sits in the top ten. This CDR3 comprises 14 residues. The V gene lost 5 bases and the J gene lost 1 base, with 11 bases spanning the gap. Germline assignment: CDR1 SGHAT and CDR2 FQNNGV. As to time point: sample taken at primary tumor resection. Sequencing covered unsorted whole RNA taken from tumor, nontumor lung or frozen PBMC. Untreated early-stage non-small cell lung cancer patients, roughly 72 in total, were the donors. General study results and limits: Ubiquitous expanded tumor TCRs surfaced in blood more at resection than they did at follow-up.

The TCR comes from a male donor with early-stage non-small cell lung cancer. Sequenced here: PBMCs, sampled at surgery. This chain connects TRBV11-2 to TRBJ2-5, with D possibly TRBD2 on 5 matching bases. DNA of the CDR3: TGTGCCAGCAGCCCCAGGACTTCCCAAGAGACCCAGTACTTC. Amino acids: CASSPRTSQETQYF.